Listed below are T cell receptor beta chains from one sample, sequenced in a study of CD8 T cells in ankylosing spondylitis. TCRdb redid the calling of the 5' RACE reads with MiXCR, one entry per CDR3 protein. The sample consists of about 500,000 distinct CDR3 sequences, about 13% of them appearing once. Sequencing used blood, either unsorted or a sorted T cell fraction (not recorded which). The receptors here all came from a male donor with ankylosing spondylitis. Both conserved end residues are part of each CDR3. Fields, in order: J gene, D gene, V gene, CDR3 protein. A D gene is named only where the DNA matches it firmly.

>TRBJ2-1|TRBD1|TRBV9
CASSTGGSRNEQFF
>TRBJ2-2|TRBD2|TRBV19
CASSGRAGTGELFF
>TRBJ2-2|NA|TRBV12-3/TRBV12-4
CASRLNTGELFF
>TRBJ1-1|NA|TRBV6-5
CASSTQGQSAEAFF
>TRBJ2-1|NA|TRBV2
CASSGVLGWNEQFF
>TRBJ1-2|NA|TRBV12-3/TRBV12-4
CASRGTTANYGYTF
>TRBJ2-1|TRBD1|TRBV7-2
CATGAYNEQFF
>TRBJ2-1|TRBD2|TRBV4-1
CASSPPGGRSSYNEQFF
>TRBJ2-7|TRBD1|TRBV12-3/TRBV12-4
CASRRQGEQYF
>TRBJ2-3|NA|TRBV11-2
CASSLDYLTESTDTQYF
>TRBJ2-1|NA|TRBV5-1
CASSLGGGYANEQFF
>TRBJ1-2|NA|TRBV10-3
CAISESGNGYTF